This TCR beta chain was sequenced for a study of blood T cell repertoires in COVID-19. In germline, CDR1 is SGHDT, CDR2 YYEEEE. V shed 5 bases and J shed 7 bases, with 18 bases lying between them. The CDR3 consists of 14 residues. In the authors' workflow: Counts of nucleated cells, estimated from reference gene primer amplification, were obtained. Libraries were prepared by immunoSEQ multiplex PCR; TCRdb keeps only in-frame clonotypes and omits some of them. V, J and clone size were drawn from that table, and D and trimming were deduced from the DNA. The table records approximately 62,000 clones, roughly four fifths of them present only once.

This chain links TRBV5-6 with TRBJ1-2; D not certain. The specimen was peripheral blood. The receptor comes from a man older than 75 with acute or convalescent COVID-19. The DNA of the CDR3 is TGTGCCAGCAGGTTGTGGTCTAGTAGCTTTGGCTACACCTTC. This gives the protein CASRLWSSSFGYTF.